A single sample gave rise to the 24 T cell receptor beta chains below, sequenced in a study of cytomegalovirus exposure and HLA in healthy donors. PCR was performed using 60 Vbeta and 13 Jbeta primers. Here immunoSEQ multiplex PCR was the method, and the copy in TCRdb shows in-frame clones only, minus some. Of about 140,000 clones listed, approximately 70% are singletons. Sequencing input: PBMCs. These receptors were taken from a woman between 25 and 40 years old in good health and CMV-seronegative.

The chain has TRBV18 and TRBJ2-5, with TRBD2 identical over 14 bases. V shed 3 bases, J shed 3 bases, and the junction held 0 bases outside the gene matches. Germline assignment: CDR1 KGHSH and CDR2 LQKENI. The CDR3 is made up of 15 amino acids. DNA for the CDR3: TGTGCCAGCTCACCGGGACTAGCGGGAGAAGAGACCCAGTACTTC. Its translation: CASSPGLAGEETQYF.

This chain joins TRBV18 and TRBJ2-1; tentatively, D is TRBD1 (5 bases). Between the trimmed V and J ends, which lost 2 bases and 7 bases, there was a span of 15 bases. Germline CDR1 and CDR2: KGHSH and LQKENI. The CDR3 runs to 15 residues. CDR3 sequence (DNA): TGTGCCAGCTCACCAGGGCGGACATCTACAAATGAGCAGTTCTTC. Translated: CASSPGRTSTNEQFF.

The chain recombines TRBV6-1 with TRBJ2-7; 14 bases line up with TRBD2. V lost 4 bases and J lost 0; bases outside the gene matches: 5. In germline, CDR1 is MNHNS, CDR2 SASEGT. The length of the CDR3 is 17 residues. The CDR3 reads CASSGTSGGPSSYEQYV. The CDR3 bases are TGTGCCAGCAGTGGGACTAGCGGGGGGCCGAGCTCCTACGAGCAGTACGTC.

This clone has just a few counts. The sample carries other DNA sequences with the same CDR3. This sequence joins TRBV7-3 and TRBJ1-1, with D perhaps matching TRBD1 (5 bases). Germline-derived CDR1 and CDR2 are SGHTA and FQGTGA. CDR3 length equals 13 residues. V was shortened by 4 bases and J by 5 bases, with 11 bases between the two germline ends. CDR3 residues: CASSSRGGTEAFF. In DNA form, the CDR3 reads TGTGCCAGCAGCTCCCGGGGGGGTACTGAAGCTTTCTTT. The complete variable domain, with remaining parts taken from reference TRBV7-3 and TRBJ1-1, reads GAGVSQTPSNKVTEKGKYVELRCDPISGHTALYWYRQSLGQGPEFLIYFQGTGAADDSGLPNDRFFAVRPEGSVSTLKIQRTERGDSAVYLCASSSRGGTEAFFGQGTRLTVV.

V gene TRBV7-9 combines with J gene TRBJ2-2, with 10 bases identical to TRBD2. The CDR3 sequence is 16 residues long. Germline V gene lookup returns CDR1 SEHNR and CDR2 FQNEAQ (reference sequence). The DNA of the CDR3 is TGTGCGCCTCAAACCCCCGGGACTAGCGTGGTCGGGGAGCTGTTTTTT. As protein: CAPQTPGTSVVGELFF. The full variable domain, rest sourced from reference TRBV7-9 and TRBJ2-2, is DTGVSQNPRHKITKRGQNVTFRCDPISEHNRLYWYRQTLGQGPEFLTYFQNEAQLEKSRLLSDRFSAERPKGSFSTLEIQRTEQGDSAMYLCAPQTPGTSVVGELFFGEGSRLTVL.

The chain is built from TRBV28 and TRBJ1-2; 11 nucleotides agree with TRBD1. V shed 7 bases, J shed 8 bases, and the junction held 12 bases outside the gene matches. Germline-derived CDR1 and CDR2 are MDHEN and SYDVKM. This CDR3 contains 15 residues. The CDR3 is CASTKRTGGVRGYTF. For the CDR3, the DNA is TGTGCCAGCACCAAAAGGACAGGGGGCGTAAGAGGCTACACCTTC.

This clone was seen more than once but under ten times. The gene calls are TRBV7-9 and TRBJ2-1; no reliable D call. V lost 1 base and J 8 bases, leaving 12 bases between the germline ends. The CDR3 has 14 residues. Germline CDR1 is SEHNR and CDR2 is FQNEAQ (reference sequence). CDR3 residues: CASSLVRSADEQFF. The CDR3 nucleotides read TGTGCCAGCAGCTTAGTTCGGTCCGCCGATGAGCAGTTCTTC.

The chain links TRBV18 to TRBJ2-1; TRBD1 agrees at 11 bases. CDR1 KGHSH and CDR2 LQKENI come from the germline V gene. V dropped 4 bases and J dropped 4; count of bases not matched to a gene: 12. The CDR3 length is 18 residues. CDR3 region: CASSLDPPGTGGYNEQFF. The CDR3 bases are TGTGCCAGCTCACTTGACCCTCCGGGGACAGGGGGTTACAATGAGCAGTTCTTC.

V usage is TRBV2 and J usage is TRBJ2-3, with 9 bases lining up with TRBD1. Germline CDR1 and CDR2: SNHLY and FYNNEI. This CDR3 is 15 amino acids long. With V trimmed by 1 base and J by 6 bases, 5 bases remained unmatched. The CDR3 coding sequence is TGTGCCAGCAGTGAAGACGGGACAGGGAGGGATACGCAGTATTTT. It encodes CASSEDGTGRDTQYF.

This clone appeared a few times. The V and J genes are TRBV6-6 and TRBJ2-1; D unclear. Trimming removed 6 bases from V and 12 bases from J, with 12 bases in between. Germline assignment: CDR1 MNHNY and CDR2 SVGAGI (reference sequence). The CDR3 has 11 amino acids. CDR3 in DNA: TGTGCCAGCAGACCAACCCCCGGGCAGTTCTTC. Residues: CASRPTPGQFF.

This clone was picked up one time. The chain employs TRBV19 and TRBJ1-5; no clear D. The CDR3 consists of 13 residues. CDR1 LNHDA and CDR2 SQIVND come from the germline V gene (reference sequence). V was cut by 3 bases and J by 5 bases, with 8 bases left in between. Here the CDR3 DNA reads TGTGCCAGTAGTATCAAGAGGGATCAGCCCCAGCATTTT. It yields the protein CASSIKRDQPQHF.

V gene TRBV6-1 combines with J gene TRBJ2-7; 11 bases match TRBD2. Germline CDR1 MNHNS, CDR2 SASEGT. Trimming removed 0 bases from V and 0 bases from J; junction bases left unmatched: 7. The CDR3 is 18 amino acids. CDR3 in DNA: TGTGCCAGCAGTGAAGCGATGGCTAGCGGGGGGAGCTCCTACGAGCAGTACGTC. It is translated as CASSEAMASGGSSYEQYV.

The rearrangement links TRBV5-6 to TRBJ1-4; perhaps TRBD1 as D (6 bases). Trimming removed 3 bases at V and 11 bases at J, with 17 bases between. This CDR3 spans 14 amino acids. Germline CDR1 is SGHDT and CDR2 is YYEEEE. Here the CDR3 DNA reads TGTGCCAGCAGCTCCTGGACAGAATTTGAGAAACTGTTTTTT. It yields the protein CASSSWTEFEKLFF.

For this clone: At one end, the junction sequence differs from germline, possibly due to a read error. For the CDR3, the DNA is TGTGCCTGGAGGAGCCGCATTAATGAAAAACTGCTTTTT. This encodes CAWRSRINEKLLF. J is TRBJ1-4 and V is TRBV30; no reliable D call. The germline V gene has CDR1 GTSNPN and CDR2 SVGIG (reference sequence). The CDR3 totals 13 residues.

The chain uses TRBV30 and TRBJ1-2; D uncertain. The V gene's germline CDR1 is GTSNPN and CDR2 SVGIG (reference sequence). The CDR3 sequence is 12 residues long. Trimming cost V 4 bases and J 5 bases, with 11 bases left between them. CDR3 protein: CAWTRDYYGYTF. CDR3 nucleotides: TGTGCCTGGACGAGGGATTATTATGGCTACACCTTC.

V usage is TRBV14 and J usage is TRBJ1-1, with unresolved D. The CDR3 spans 13 residues. Deletions cut 0 bases from V and 0 bases from J, with 2 bases between. Germline CDR1 is SGHDN and CDR2 is FVKESK. CDR3 protein: CASSQDMNTEAFF. The CDR3, as DNA: TGTGCCAGCAGCCAAGACATGAACACTGAAGCTTTCTTT.

This clone has more than one count but fewer than ten. Written as DNA, the CDR3 is TGCAGCGTTGAAGCGCAGGGGGCAGGTGAAGCTTTCTTT. Protein sequence: CSVEAQGAGEAFF. The chain combines TRBV29-1 with TRBJ1-1; 8 nucleotides agree with TRBD1. The J segment lost 7 bases and the V segment lost 1 base, leaving 5 bases of the junction unmatched. Germline V gene lookup returns CDR1 SQVTM and CDR2 ANQGSEA. CDR3 size: 13 residues.

The chain couples TRBV7-3 to TRBJ2-1, with 9 nucleotides matching TRBD2. The J segment lost 3 bases and the V segment lost 5 bases, leaving 8 bases of the junction unmatched. Germline CDR1 SGHTA, CDR2 FQGTGA. The CDR3 runs 16 residues. In DNA form, the CDR3 reads TGTGCCAGCAGCGACGTTGGCGGGAGGGGCTACAATGAGCAGTTCTTC. It encodes CASSDVGGRGYNEQFF. The entire variable domain, with the rest obtained from reference TRBV7-3 and TRBJ2-1, is as follows: GAGVSQTPSNKVTEKGKYVELRCDPISGHTALYWYRQSLGQGPEFLIYFQGTGAADDSGLPNDRFFAVRPEGSVSTLKIQRTERGDSAVYLCASSDVGGRGYNEQFFGPGTRLTVL.

CDR3 sequence (DNA): TGTGCCAGCGGTGCCCAACAGGGTAACTATGGCTACACCTTC. Encoded protein: CASGAQQGNYGYTF. V and J are TRBV6-1 and TRBJ1-2; tentatively, D is TRBD1 (6 bases). Germline CDR1 and CDR2: MNHNS and SASEGT. CDR3 length: 14 amino acids. V lost 8 bases to trimming and J lost 1 base, with 14 bases between them.

The genes are TRBV4-1 and TRBJ2-1; D not certain. In germline, CDR1 is MGHRA, CDR2 YSYEKL. Deletions cut 1 base from V and 3 bases from J, with 10 bases between. The CDR3 spans 15 residues. The CDR3 DNA sequence: TGCGCCAGCAGCCAAGTCGTGGGCAACTACAATGAGCAGTTCTTC. Translating it yields CASSQVVGNYNEQFF.

This clone was recorded a few times. The chain couples TRBV6-4 to TRBJ2-7; D is possibly TRBD1 (5 bases). With 6 bases removed from V and 4 bases from J, the gap between germline ends came to 10 bases. Germline CDR1 MRHNA, CDR2 SNTAGT. This CDR3 contains 12 residues. CDR3 in DNA: TGTGCCAGCAGGCGACAGAGTTACGAGCAGTACTTC. Amino acids: CASRRQSYEQYF.

About this clone: At one of its ends the junction is not consistent with the germline gene, which may arise from a read error. This chain links TRBV7-7 with TRBJ2-3; 8 bases fit TRBD2. CDR3 length: 15 residues. Germline V lookup: CDR1 SSHAT, CDR2 FNYEAQ (reference sequence). DNA for the CDR3: TGTGCTAGCAGCTTGAGCGGGGGCGACACAGATACGCAGTATTTT. Protein sequence: CASSLSGGDTDTQYF.

CDR3 amino acids: CASSPDRATEAFF. CDR3 nucleotides: TGTGCCAGCAGCCCCGACAGGGCCACTGAAGCTTTCTTT. J is TRBJ1-1 and V is TRBV5-5; TRBD1 aligns across 7 bases. From germline, CDR1 is SGHKS and CDR2 YYEKEE (reference sequence). The V gene end was trimmed by 4 bases and the J gene end by 4 bases; junction bases not matched to a gene: 4. The CDR3 runs 13 residues.

The V and J genes are TRBV5-6 and TRBJ1-2; tentative D call: TRBD1 (6 bases). Trimming left V 5 bases short and J 2 bases short, with 10 bases between. The CDR3 runs to 13 residues. Germline V CDR1 and CDR2: SGHDT, YYEEEE. The CDR3 DNA reads as TGTGCCAGCAGTTCGGACAGCAACTATGGCTACACCTTC. Its translation: CASSSDSNYGYTF.